This TCR beta chain was documented in a study of T cells expressing NK-cell markers. Germline V CDR1 and CDR2: SGHDT, YYEEEE. This CDR3 is 14 amino acids long. TCRdb re-called the 5' RACE reads; one entry per CDR3 protein, DNA not given. In total, the table holds approximately 420,000 distinct CDR3 sequences. The genes are TRBV5-6 and TRBJ2-1; TCRdb calls TRBD2, which cannot be checked without DNA. Material: blood T cells: a sorted CD56 or NKG2C T cell subset, CD4+ or CD8+ T cells, or bulk PBMC T cells (not recorded which). The sequence was collected from a woman aged 45-65 years in good health. Here the CDR3 reads CASSFSGGMNEQFF.